The text below deals with one T cell receptor beta chain. The antigen is unknown. V shed 2 bases and J 11 bases; nucleotides not matched to a gene: 13. The germline V gene encodes CDR1 SNHLY and CDR2 FYNNEI. The CDR3 extends over 15 amino acids. PCR amplification relied on 60 Vbeta primers (plus 13 Jbeta primers). Clones were read by immunoSEQ multiplex PCR, and TCRdb kept only the in-frame ones, dropping some. The data contain 85,000 to 95,000 clones, roughly 69% of them singletons. The data derive from a study of cytomegalovirus exposure and HLA in healthy donors. Overall study results and limits: Presence/absence analyses treated sequencing depth as roughly uniform across donors. The authors excluded some V segments, including TRBV6-2 and TRBV6-3, as indistinguishable.

Sequenced input: PBMCs. The TCR sequence derives from a woman in her thirties in good health and CMV-seronegative. This chain connects TRBV2 to TRBJ2-5; 8 nucleotides align to TRBD1. The CDR3 spells CASSERAGGGYRQYF. The CDR3 coding sequence is TGTGCCAGCAGTGAACGGGCAGGGGGCGGATATCGGCAGTACTTC. Based on the CDR3 plus reference TRBV2 and TRBJ2-5, the full variable domain is EPEVTQTPSHQVTQMGQEVILRCVPISNHLYFYWYRQILGQKVEFLVSFYNNEISEKSEIFDDQFSVERPDGSNFTLKIRSTKLEDSAMYFCASSERAGGGYRQYFGPGTRLLVL.